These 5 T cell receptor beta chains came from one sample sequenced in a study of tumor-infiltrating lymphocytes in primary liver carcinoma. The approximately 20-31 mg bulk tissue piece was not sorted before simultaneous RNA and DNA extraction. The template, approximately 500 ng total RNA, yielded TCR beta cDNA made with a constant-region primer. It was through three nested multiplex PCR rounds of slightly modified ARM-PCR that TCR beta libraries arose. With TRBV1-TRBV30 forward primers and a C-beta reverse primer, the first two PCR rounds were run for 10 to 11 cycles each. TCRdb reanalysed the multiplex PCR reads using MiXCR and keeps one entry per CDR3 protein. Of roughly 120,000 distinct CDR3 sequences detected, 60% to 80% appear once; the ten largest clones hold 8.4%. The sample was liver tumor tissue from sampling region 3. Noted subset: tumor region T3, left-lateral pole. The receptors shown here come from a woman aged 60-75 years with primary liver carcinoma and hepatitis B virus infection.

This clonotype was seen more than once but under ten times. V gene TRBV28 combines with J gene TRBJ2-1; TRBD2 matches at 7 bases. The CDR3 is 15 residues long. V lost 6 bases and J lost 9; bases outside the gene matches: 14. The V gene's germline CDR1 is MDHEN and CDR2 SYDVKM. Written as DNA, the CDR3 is TGTGCCAGCAGCCGCCTAGGACTAGGCGTCCCTGAGCAGTTCTTC. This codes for CASSRLGLGVPEQFF.

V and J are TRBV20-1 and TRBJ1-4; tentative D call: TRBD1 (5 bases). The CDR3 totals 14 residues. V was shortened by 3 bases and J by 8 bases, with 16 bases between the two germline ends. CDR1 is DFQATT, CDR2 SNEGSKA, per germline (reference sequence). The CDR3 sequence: CSASDTGGGEKLFF. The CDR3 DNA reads TGCAGTGCTAGCGATACGGGGGGTGGCGAAAAACTGTTTTTT.

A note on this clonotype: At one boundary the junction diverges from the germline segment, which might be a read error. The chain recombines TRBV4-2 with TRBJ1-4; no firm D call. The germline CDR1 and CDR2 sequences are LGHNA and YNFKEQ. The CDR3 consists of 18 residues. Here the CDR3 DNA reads TGTGCCAGCAGTCAAGATATTGTACTCGACAAAGGGAATGAGAAACTGTTTTTT. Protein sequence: CASSQDIVLDKGNEKLFF.

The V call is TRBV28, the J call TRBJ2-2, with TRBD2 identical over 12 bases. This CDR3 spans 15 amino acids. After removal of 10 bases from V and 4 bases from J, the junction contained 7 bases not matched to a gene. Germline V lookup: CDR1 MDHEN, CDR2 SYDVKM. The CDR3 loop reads CATAGTSGRTGELFF. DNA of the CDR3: TGTGCCACGGCGGGGACTAGCGGGCGCACCGGGGAGCTGTTTTTT.

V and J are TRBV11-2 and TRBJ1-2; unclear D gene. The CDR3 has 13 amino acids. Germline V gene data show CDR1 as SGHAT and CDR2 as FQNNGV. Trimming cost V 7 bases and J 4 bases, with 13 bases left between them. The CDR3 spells CASNPSQTYGYTF. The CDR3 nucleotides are TGTGCCAGCAACCCATCACAGACCTATGGCTACACCTTC. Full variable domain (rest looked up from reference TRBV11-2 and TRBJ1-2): EAGVAQSPRYKIIEKRQSVAFWCNPISGHATLYWYQQILGQGPKLLIQFQNNGVVDDSQLPKDRFSAERLKGVDSTLKIQPAKLEDSAVYLCASNPSQTYGYTFGSGTRLTVV.